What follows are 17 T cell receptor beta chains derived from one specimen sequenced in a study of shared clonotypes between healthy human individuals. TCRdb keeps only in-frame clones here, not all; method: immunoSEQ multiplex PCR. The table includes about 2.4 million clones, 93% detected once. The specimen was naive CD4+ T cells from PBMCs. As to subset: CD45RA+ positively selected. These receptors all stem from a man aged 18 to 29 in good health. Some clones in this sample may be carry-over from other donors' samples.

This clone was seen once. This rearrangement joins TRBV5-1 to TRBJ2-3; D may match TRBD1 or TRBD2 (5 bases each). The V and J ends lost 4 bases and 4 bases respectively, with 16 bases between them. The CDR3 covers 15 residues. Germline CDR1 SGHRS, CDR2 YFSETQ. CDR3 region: CASSPGIGTPDTQYF. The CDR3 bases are TGCGCCAGCAGCCCGGGGATTGGGACCCCAGATACGCAGTATTTT.

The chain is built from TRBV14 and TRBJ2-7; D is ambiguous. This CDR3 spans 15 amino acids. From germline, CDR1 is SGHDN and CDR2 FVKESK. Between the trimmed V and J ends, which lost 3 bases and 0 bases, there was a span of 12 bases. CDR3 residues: CASSHWQSYSYEQYF. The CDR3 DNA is TGTGCCAGCAGCCACTGGCAAAGTTACTCCTACGAGCAGTACTTC. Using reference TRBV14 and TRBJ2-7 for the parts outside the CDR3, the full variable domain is EAGVTQFPSHSVIEKGQTVTLRCDPISGHDNLYWYRRVMGKEIKFLLHFVKESKQDESGMPNNRFLAERTGGTYSTLKVQPAELEDSGVYFCASSHWQSYSYEQYFGPGTRLTVT.

CDR3 sequence reads: CASTFGDRGTDTQYF. CDR3 DNA: TGTGCCAGCACCTTCGGGGACAGGGGTACAGATACGCAGTATTTT. The chain combines TRBV28 with TRBJ2-3, with TRBD1 matching 10 bases. From germline, CDR1 is MDHEN and CDR2 SYDVKM. Germline trimming cut 7 bases from V and 3 bases from J; bases unmatched to any gene: 7. The CDR3 has 15 amino acids.

CDR3 bases: TGTGCCAGTAGTATAAGTATGTTTGGGAAGAGCGGCTACACCTTC. Its protein product is CASSISMFGKSGYTF. The chain uses TRBV19 and TRBJ1-2; no clear D. V lost 2 bases and J lost 8, with 18 bases in between. Germline V CDR1 and CDR2: LNHDA, SQIVND (reference sequence). CDR3 length: 15 amino acids.

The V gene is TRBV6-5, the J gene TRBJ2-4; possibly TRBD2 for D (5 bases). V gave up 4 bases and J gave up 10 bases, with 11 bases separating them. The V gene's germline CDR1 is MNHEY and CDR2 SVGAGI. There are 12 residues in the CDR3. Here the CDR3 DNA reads TGTGCCAGCAGTTCAATTACGGGGATTCAGTACTTC. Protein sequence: CASSSITGIQYF.

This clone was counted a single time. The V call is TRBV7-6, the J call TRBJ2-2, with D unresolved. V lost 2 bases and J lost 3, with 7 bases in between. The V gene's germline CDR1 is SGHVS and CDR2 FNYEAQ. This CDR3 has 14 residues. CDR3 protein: CASSLFVDTGELFF. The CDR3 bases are TGTGCCAGCAGCTTATTCGTGGACACCGGGGAGCTGTTTTTT.

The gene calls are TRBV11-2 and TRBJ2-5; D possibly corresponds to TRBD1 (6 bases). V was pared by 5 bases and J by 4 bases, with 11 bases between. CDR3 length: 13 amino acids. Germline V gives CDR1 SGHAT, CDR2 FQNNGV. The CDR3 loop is CASSPLGGETQYF. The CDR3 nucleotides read TGTGCCAGCAGCCCACTAGGGGGAGAGACCCAGTACTTC.

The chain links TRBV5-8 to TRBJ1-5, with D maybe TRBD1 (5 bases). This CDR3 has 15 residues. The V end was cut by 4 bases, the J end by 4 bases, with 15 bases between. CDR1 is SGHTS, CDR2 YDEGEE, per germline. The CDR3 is CASSRSGTFNQPQHF. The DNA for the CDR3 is TGTGCCAGCAGCAGATCCGGGACGTTTAATCAGCCCCAGCATTTT.

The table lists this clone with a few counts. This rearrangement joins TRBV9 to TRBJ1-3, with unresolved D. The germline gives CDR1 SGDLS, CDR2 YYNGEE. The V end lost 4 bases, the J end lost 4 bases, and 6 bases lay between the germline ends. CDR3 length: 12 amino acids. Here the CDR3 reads CASSSGGNTIYF. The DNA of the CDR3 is TGTGCCAGCAGCTCGGGGGGAAACACCATATATTTT.

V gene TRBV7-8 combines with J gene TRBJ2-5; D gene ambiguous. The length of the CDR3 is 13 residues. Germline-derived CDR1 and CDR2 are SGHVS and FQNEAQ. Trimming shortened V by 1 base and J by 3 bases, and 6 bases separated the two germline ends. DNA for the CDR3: TGTGCCAGCAGCTTAGGTCTAGAAGAGACCCAGTACTTC. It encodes CASSLGLEETQYF.

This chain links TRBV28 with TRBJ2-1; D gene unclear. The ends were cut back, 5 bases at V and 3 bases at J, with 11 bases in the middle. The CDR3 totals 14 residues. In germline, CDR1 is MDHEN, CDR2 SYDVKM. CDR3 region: CASSTGTHYNEQFF. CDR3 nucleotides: TGTGCCAGCAGTACCGGTACACACTACAATGAGCAGTTCTTC.

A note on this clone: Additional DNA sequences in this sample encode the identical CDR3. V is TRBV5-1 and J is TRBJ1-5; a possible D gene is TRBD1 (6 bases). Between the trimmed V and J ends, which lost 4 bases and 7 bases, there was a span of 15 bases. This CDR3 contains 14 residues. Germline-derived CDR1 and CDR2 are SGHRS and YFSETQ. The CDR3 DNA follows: TGCGCCAGCAGCCTGGATGGGGGCTCCCAGCCCCAGCATTTT. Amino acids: CASSLDGGSQPQHF. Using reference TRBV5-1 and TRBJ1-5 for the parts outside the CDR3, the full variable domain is KAGVTQTPRYLIKTRGQQVTLSCSPISGHRSVSWYQQTPGQGLQFLFEYFSETQRNKGNFPGRFSGRQFSNSRSEMNVSTLELGDSALYLCASSLDGGSQPQHFGDGTRLSIL.

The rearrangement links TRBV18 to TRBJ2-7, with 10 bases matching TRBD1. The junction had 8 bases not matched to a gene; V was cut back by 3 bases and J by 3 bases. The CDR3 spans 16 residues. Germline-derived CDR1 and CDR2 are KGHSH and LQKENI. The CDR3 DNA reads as TGTGCCAGCTCACCGACAGGGGGCGCGTCTAGCTACGAGCAGTACTTC. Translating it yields CASSPTGGASSYEQYF. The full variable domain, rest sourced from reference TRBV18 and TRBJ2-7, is NAGVMQNPRHLVRRRGQEARLRCSPMKGHSHVYWYRQLPEEGLKFMVYLQKENIIDESGMPKERFSAEFPKEGPSILRIQQVVRGDSAAYFCASSPTGGASSYEQYFGPGTRLTVT.

The CDR3 coding sequence is TGCGCCAGCAGCTTGGTCGTCATCGGACAGGGCCTCGGGCAGTACTTC. Translating it yields CASSLVVIGQGLGQYF. This chain uses TRBV5-1 with TRBJ2-7, with TRBD1 identical over 8 bases. The germline V gene has CDR1 SGHRS and CDR2 YFSETQ. With 0 bases clipped from V and 9 bases from J, the junction kept 14 bases outside the gene matches. The CDR3 runs 16 residues.

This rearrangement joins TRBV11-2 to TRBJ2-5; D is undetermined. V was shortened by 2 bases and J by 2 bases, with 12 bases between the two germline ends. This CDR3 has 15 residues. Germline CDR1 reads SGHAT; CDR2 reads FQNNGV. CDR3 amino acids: CASSLSRQIQETQYF. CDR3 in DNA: TGTGCCAGCAGCTTAAGTCGGCAGATACAAGAGACCCAGTACTTC.

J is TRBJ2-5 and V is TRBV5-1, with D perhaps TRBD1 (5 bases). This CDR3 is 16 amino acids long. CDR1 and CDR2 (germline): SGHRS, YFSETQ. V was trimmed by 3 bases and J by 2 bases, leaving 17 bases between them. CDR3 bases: TGCGCCAGCAGCTCCAGGGCCTCTCCCAAACAAGAGACCCAGTACTTC. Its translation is CASSSRASPKQETQYF.

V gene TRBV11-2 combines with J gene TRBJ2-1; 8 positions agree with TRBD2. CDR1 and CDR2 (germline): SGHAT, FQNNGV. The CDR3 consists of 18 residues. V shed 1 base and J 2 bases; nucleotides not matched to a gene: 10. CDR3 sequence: CASSLGGSSGYTYNEQFF. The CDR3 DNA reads TGTGCCAGCAGCTTAGGGGGCTCTAGCGGGTACACCTACAATGAGCAGTTCTTC.